Sequencing of this TCR beta chain was carried out in a study of control samples from healthy donors and cancer patients. V gave up 0 bases and J gave up 7 bases; unmatched junction bases: 6. The germline gives CDR1 SGHTS, CDR2 YDEGEE. The CDR3 is 16 amino acids. Sequenced by immunoSEQ multiplex PCR; TCRdb stores in-frame clones only, minus some. The data show 120,000 or so clones, around nine tenths seen once. Sequencing was carried out using blood. The receptor was isolated from a man between 40 and 49 years old in good health. The chain combines TRBV5-8 with TRBJ1-6, with 8 bases matching TRBD1. As DNA, the CDR3 is TGTGCCAGCAGCTTGGGGACAGGGACGATCAATTCACCCCTCCACTTT. This gives the protein CASSLGTGTINSPLHF.